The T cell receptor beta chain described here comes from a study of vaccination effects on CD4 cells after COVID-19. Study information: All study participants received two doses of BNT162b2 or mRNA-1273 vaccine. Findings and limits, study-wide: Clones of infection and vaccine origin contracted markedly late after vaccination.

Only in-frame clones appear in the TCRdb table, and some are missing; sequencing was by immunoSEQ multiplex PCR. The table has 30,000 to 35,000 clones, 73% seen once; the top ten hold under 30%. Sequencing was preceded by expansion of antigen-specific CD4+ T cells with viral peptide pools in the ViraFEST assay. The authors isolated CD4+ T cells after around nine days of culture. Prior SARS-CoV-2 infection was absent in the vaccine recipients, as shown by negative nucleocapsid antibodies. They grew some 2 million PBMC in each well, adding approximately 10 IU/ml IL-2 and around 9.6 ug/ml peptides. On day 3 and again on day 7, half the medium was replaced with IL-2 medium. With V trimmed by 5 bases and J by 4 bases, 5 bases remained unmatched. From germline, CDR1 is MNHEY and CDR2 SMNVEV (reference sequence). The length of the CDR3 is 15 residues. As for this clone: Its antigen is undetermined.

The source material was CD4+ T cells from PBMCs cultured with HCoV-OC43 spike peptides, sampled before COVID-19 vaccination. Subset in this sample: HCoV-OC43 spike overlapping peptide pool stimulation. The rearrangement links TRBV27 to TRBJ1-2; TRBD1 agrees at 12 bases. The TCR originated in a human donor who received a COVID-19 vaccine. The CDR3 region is CASSNRDRGPYGYTF. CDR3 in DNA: TGTGCCAGCAGTAACCGGGACAGGGGGCCCTATGGCTACACCTTC.